The sequence of this T cell receptor beta chain was determined in a study of early T cells in non-severe SARS-CoV-2 infection. Overall study findings and caveats: The VDJdb matching leaned toward anti-spike CD8 responses and overlooked private and CD4 specificities.

Individual cDNA molecules carried attached unique molecular identifiers. In TCRdb, the 5' RACE reads were re-called with MiXCR into one record per CDR3 protein. The data show tens of thousands of distinct CDR3 sequences, approximately 10% seen once. In this sample, this clonotype turned up many times. Its antigen remains unidentified. The sequencing sample was made of whole blood. This clonotype was sampled from an adult who was a healthcare worker with PCR-confirmed SARS-CoV-2 infection or an uninfected control (not recorded which).

CDR3 DNA: TGTGCCAGCAGTTTAGGGCGAGGAGGGACCCAGTACTTC. This gives the protein CASSLGRGGTQYF. This rearrangement joins TRBV12-3 or TRBV12-4 to TRBJ2-5, with a possible D match to TRBD2 (5 bases). The V gene lost 1 base and the J gene lost 7 bases, with 10 bases spanning the gap. The CDR3 length is 13 residues.